This T cell receptor beta chain was captured in a study of Ad26.COV2.S vaccination and SARS-CoV-2 variants. Overall study context: This donor came from the COV1001 trial of Ad26.COV2.S. The authors gave Ad26.COV2.S intramuscularly, either once or twice 56 days apart. Study results and caveats: Vaccine recipients had higher spike-specific TCR breadth than placebo recipients.

With respect to this clone: The antigen is not known.

V lost 3 bases to trimming and J lost 5 bases, with 22 bases between them. This CDR3 is 16 amino acids long. Germline V gene data show CDR1 as DFQATT and CDR2 as SNEGSKA (reference sequence). Using immunoSEQ multiplex PCR, the repertoire was profiled, and TCRdb retains in-frame clones only, with some absent. The repertoire includes around 420,000 clones, roughly 88% of them detected once, and 3.6% sits in the top ten. The treatment is: 19 received Ad26.COV2.S at low or high dose, single or two shots; 5 received placebo; per-sample allocation not given. Samples analyzed were those drawn on day 63 after the first vaccine or placebo injection. It was an adult aged 18-55 years in Boston who was the donor.

The TCR was taken from a person between 18 and 59 years old who received the Ad26.COV2.S COVID-19 vaccine or a placebo. Sample: peripheral blood, taken in a trial of Ad26.COV2.S vaccine versus placebo. This chain uses TRBV20-1 with TRBJ2-5; possibly TRBD2 for D (6 bases). CDR3 sequence (DNA): TGCAGTGCTAGTGCAAGGAGTACGGGGGTTCGGGAGACCCAGTACTTC. As protein: CSASARSTGVRETQYF.